Listed below are T cell receptor beta chains from one sample, sequenced in a study of blood T cell repertoires in COVID-19. Libraries were prepared by immunoSEQ multiplex PCR; TCRdb keeps only in-frame clonotypes and omits some of them. The sample lists 25,000 to 35,000 clones, over 90% occurring once. Sequencing was carried out using peripheral blood. The receptors here all came from a human donor in a cohort sampled during active COVID-19. CDR3s include the opening cysteine and the closing phenylalanine or tryptophan. The D gene is left open where the match is weak.

d_gene: -
v_gene: TRBV6-2/TRBV6-3
j_gene: TRBJ1-1
CDR3aa: CASSNSRGVAEAFF

d_gene: -
v_gene: TRBV7-9
j_gene: TRBJ2-3
CDR3aa: CASSSIGGTDTQYF

d_gene: TRBD1
v_gene: TRBV18
j_gene: TRBJ2-6
CDR3aa: CASSRQGSSGANVLTF

d_gene: TRBD1
v_gene: TRBV16
j_gene: TRBJ1-4
CDR3aa: CASSQPGGTNEKLFF

d_gene: TRBD1
v_gene: TRBV4-2
j_gene: TRBJ1-2
CDR3aa: CASSQPGQGPYGYTF

d_gene: TRBD2
v_gene: TRBV7-9
j_gene: TRBJ2-5
CDR3aa: CASSLGLTSGVGETQYF

d_gene: TRBD1
v_gene: TRBV3-1/TRBV3-2
j_gene: TRBJ1-4
CDR3aa: CASSQGDSLFF

d_gene: TRBD1
v_gene: TRBV6-2/TRBV6-3
j_gene: TRBJ1-6
CDR3aa: CASSLNTGTGNSPLHF

d_gene: -
v_gene: TRBV27
j_gene: TRBJ1-2
CDR3aa: CARKQGWIGYTF

d_gene: -
v_gene: TRBV21-1
j_gene: TRBJ2-5
CDR3aa: CASSNYRTGGRQETQYF

d_gene: -
v_gene: TRBV2
j_gene: TRBJ2-1
CDR3aa: CASSGGLNDDVEQFF

d_gene: TRBD2
v_gene: TRBV29-1
j_gene: TRBJ2-1
CDR3aa: CSVGQGGRAYNEQFF

d_gene: -
v_gene: TRBV19
j_gene: TRBJ1-1
CDR3aa: CASSTRAGAEAFF

d_gene: -
v_gene: TRBV12-3/TRBV12-4
j_gene: TRBJ1-6
CDR3aa: CASSLLGPLHF

d_gene: -
v_gene: TRBV9
j_gene: TRBJ2-7
CDR3aa: CASSSRIGAGEQYF

d_gene: TRBD1
v_gene: TRBV19
j_gene: TRBJ1-2
CDR3aa: CASMWTGEIYGYTF

d_gene: -
v_gene: TRBV9
j_gene: TRBJ2-3
CDR3aa: CASSVGGQTDTQYF

d_gene: TRBD1
v_gene: TRBV28
j_gene: TRBJ1-4
CDR3aa: CASRPTGRNEKLFF

d_gene: -
v_gene: TRBV21-1
j_gene: TRBJ2-2
CDR3aa: CASSRQGADGELFF

d_gene: TRBD2
v_gene: TRBV7-3
j_gene: TRBJ2-7
CDR3aa: CASSLGGRASEQYF

d_gene: TRBD2
v_gene: TRBV2
j_gene: TRBJ2-5
CDR3aa: CASSDREGETQYF

d_gene: -
v_gene: TRBV28
j_gene: TRBJ1-4
CDR3aa: CASSSALDRTHEKLFF

d_gene: -
v_gene: TRBV7-8
j_gene: TRBJ2-4
CDR3aa: CASSPIRGGNIQYF

d_gene: TRBD1
v_gene: TRBV4-1
j_gene: TRBJ2-1
CDR3aa: CASSQLGQGQLSTVQFF

d_gene: TRBD1
v_gene: TRBV19
j_gene: TRBJ2-1
CDR3aa: CASGTGTGANEQFF

d_gene: TRBD2
v_gene: TRBV24-1
j_gene: TRBJ2-5
CDR3aa: CATSDPIAGEFGQETQYF

d_gene: -
v_gene: TRBV10-3
j_gene: TRBJ1-1
CDR3aa: CAISGGLTEAFF

d_gene: TRBD1
v_gene: TRBV5-1
j_gene: TRBJ1-1
CDR3aa: CASRTGNMNTEAFF

d_gene: -
v_gene: TRBV29-1
j_gene: TRBJ2-6
CDR3aa: CSVDDNTGANVLTF

d_gene: -
v_gene: TRBV28
j_gene: TRBJ1-1
CDR3aa: CASRNTDGGTEAFF

d_gene: -
v_gene: TRBV28
j_gene: TRBJ2-1
CDR3aa: CASSYGSQDIRDEQFF

d_gene: TRBD1
v_gene: TRBV6-5
j_gene: TRBJ2-7
CDR3aa: CASNRGNEQYF

d_gene: TRBD2
v_gene: TRBV5-1
j_gene: TRBJ2-1
CDR3aa: CASSFMTSGRGNEQFF

d_gene: -
v_gene: TRBV29-1
j_gene: TRBJ2-1
CDR3aa: CSVGSLSYNEQFF

d_gene: TRBD1
v_gene: TRBV5-1
j_gene: TRBJ2-5
CDR3aa: CASSLKGTGYETQYF

d_gene: TRBD2
v_gene: TRBV18
j_gene: TRBJ2-2
CDR3aa: CASSPSTSGRAGELFF

d_gene: TRBD1
v_gene: TRBV3-1/TRBV3-2
j_gene: TRBJ1-5
CDR3aa: CASSLGTASNQPQHF

d_gene: TRBD1
v_gene: TRBV6-6
j_gene: TRBJ2-1
CDR3aa: CASSPPTGYEQFF

d_gene: -
v_gene: TRBV27
j_gene: TRBJ1-1
CDR3aa: CASSFREGTEAFF

d_gene: -
v_gene: TRBV19
j_gene: TRBJ2-1
CDR3aa: CASSIRETYNEQFF

d_gene: TRBD1
v_gene: TRBV7-2
j_gene: TRBJ1-3
CDR3aa: CASSPQGGLSGNTIYF

d_gene: TRBD2
v_gene: TRBV15
j_gene: TRBJ2-1
CDR3aa: CATSREGPNSGRYNEQFF

d_gene: -
v_gene: TRBV3-1/TRBV3-2
j_gene: TRBJ2-5
CDR3aa: CASSQERRETQYF

d_gene: TRBD1
v_gene: TRBV28
j_gene: TRBJ1-1
CDR3aa: CASSPTGVTEAFF

d_gene: TRBD1
v_gene: TRBV5-1
j_gene: TRBJ2-7
CDR3aa: CASSLEPGGTYEQYF

d_gene: TRBD2
v_gene: TRBV28
j_gene: TRBJ2-1
CDR3aa: CAILTSGRGDEQFF

d_gene: TRBD1
v_gene: TRBV7-9
j_gene: TRBJ1-1
CDR3aa: CASSRDSLMNTEAFF

d_gene: -
v_gene: TRBV6-5
j_gene: TRBJ2-1
CDR3aa: CASSYRQGLYNEQFF

d_gene: -
v_gene: TRBV11-1
j_gene: TRBJ2-1
CDR3aa: CASSPNVNRLGNEQFF